Each of the 13 T cell receptor beta chains below was sequenced from the same sample in a study of blood T cells in healthy people across ages. Through a sample-barcoded 5' primer and a J-beta primer mix, a second PCR was run for roughly 6 to 12 cycles. One entry per CDR3 protein results from TCRdb running MiXCR on the 5' RACE reads. The sample yields 1.4 million to 1.5 million distinct CDR3 sequences, roughly 40% seen once. Material: blood. The receptors were sampled from a woman aged 18 to 35 in good health.

The rearrangement uses TRBV24-1 and TRBJ2-3; D is perhaps TRBD1 (5 bases). Between the trimmed V and J ends, which lost 4 bases and 0 bases, there was a span of 16 bases. This CDR3 has 17 residues. CDR1 is KGHDR and CDR2 is SFDVKD in the germline V gene. The chain's CDR3 is CATSDTGETTSTDTQYF. The DNA of the CDR3 is TGTGCCACCAGTGACACAGGAGAAACAACTAGCACAGATACGCAGTATTTT.

This clonotype was seen a few times. V is TRBV12-3 or TRBV12-4 and J is TRBJ2-1; 8 bases line up with TRBD2. V lost 6 bases to trimming and J lost 6 bases; unmatched junction nucleotides: 4. CDR3 length: 13 residues. DNA of the CDR3: TGTGCCAGCAGCGGAGGACTAGCCAATGAGCAGTTCTTC. The encoded protein is CASSGGLANEQFF.

V gene TRBV27 combines with J gene TRBJ1-4, with D unclear. The CDR3 runs 16 residues. V shed 5 bases and J shed 5 bases, with 18 bases lying between them. From germline, CDR1 is MNHEY and CDR2 SMNVEV (reference sequence). The CDR3 protein is CASSNDRAASNEKLFF. The CDR3 DNA reads TGTGCCAGCAGTAATGACCGGGCCGCCAGCAATGAAAAACTGTTTTTT. Based on the CDR3 plus reference TRBV27 and TRBJ1-4, the full variable domain is EAQVTQNPRYLITVTGKKLTVTCSQNMNHEYMSWYRQDPGLGLRQIYYSMNVEVTDKGDVPEGYKVSRKEKRNFPLILESPSPNQTSLYFCASSNDRAASNEKLFFGSGTQLSVL.

The chain combines TRBV10-3 with TRBJ1-6; weak D call: TRBD1 (5 bases). In germline, CDR1 is ENHRY, CDR2 SYGVKD. The V and J ends lost 8 bases and 5 bases respectively, with 16 bases between them. CDR3 length: 15 residues. The CDR3 spells CAIRSGGDDNSPLHF. The CDR3 coding sequence is TGTGCCATCCGCTCCGGAGGGGACGATAATTCACCCCTCCACTTT.

In the case of this clonotype: A junction end diverges from the germline sequence, so it may reflect a read error. This chain connects TRBV29-1 to TRBJ2-5; a weak D match, TRBD2 (5 bases). Germline loops: CDR1 SQVTM, CDR2 ANQGSEA. CDR3 length: 12 residues. The CDR3 loop reads CSLEGWGETQYF. Here the CDR3 DNA reads TGCAGCCTTGAGGGTTGGGGAGAGACCCAGTACTTC.

The genes are TRBV20-1 and TRBJ2-5; D is uncertain. The CDR3 extends over 10 amino acids. Trimming took 6 bases from V and 11 from J, leaving 13 bases between them. In germline, CDR1 is DFQATT, CDR2 SNEGSKA (reference sequence). In DNA, the CDR3 is TGCAGTGCCAGAATTTATGAGCAGTACTTC. Its protein is CSARIYEQYF.

This clonotype showed up just a few times. The DNA for the CDR3 is TGTGCCAGCAGTCCCCCGTGGGGCGGGGGGCAAATAGCCAAAAACATTCAGTACTTC. It yields the protein CASSPPWGGGQIAKNIQYF. This sequence joins TRBV28 and TRBJ2-4, with TRBD2 matching over 8 bases. J gave up 0 bases and V 5 bases, and 15 bases lay outside the gene matches. The CDR3 is 19 residues long. Germline assignment: CDR1 MDHEN and CDR2 SYDVKM.

J is TRBJ2-5 and V is TRBV5-5; D is uncertain. With 0 bases removed from V and 1 base from J, the gap between germline ends came to 13 bases. CDR1 SGHKS and CDR2 YYEKEE come from the germline V gene (reference sequence). The CDR3 runs to 16 residues. CDR3 nucleotide sequence: TGTGCCAGCAGCTTGGGCACGAATCCCCCCCAAGAGACCCAGTACTTC. Amino acids: CASSLGTNPPQETQYF.

This rearrangement joins TRBV28 to TRBJ1-5; D ambiguous. With 4 bases removed from V and 2 bases from J, the gap between germline ends came to 9 bases. Germline V gives CDR1 MDHEN, CDR2 SYDVKM. The CDR3 has 14 residues. Here the CDR3 reads CASSSKFGNQPQHF. In DNA, the CDR3 is TGTGCCAGCAGTTCCAAATTTGGCAATCAGCCCCAGCATTTT.

This clonotype was counted a few times. The chain's CDR3 is CASSLDLSGGYNEQFF. The DNA for the CDR3 is TGCGCCAGCAGCTTGGATCTTAGCGGGGGGTACAATGAGCAGTTCTTC. This chain links TRBV5-1 with TRBJ2-1; TRBD2 aligns across 10 bases. CDR3 length: 16 amino acids. V was clipped by 0 bases and J by 4 bases; unmatched bases: 4. In germline, CDR1 is SGHRS, CDR2 YFSETQ. Using reference TRBV5-1 and TRBJ2-1 for the parts outside the CDR3, the full variable domain is KAGVTQTPRYLIKTRGQQVTLSCSPISGHRSVSWYQQTPGQGLQFLFEYFSETQRNKGNFPGRFSGRQFSNSRSEMNVSTLELGDSALYLCASSLDLSGGYNEQFFGPGTRLTVL.

The CDR3 bases are TGTGCCAGCAGTCCCGGGACTAGCGGGTACGGGTCTACAGATACGCAGTATTTT. It encodes CASSPGTSGYGSTDTQYF. The rearrangement uses TRBV12-3 or TRBV12-4 and TRBJ2-3; TRBD2 agrees at 12 bases. The CDR3 runs to 18 residues. The trim removed 5 bases at V and 3 bases at J, leaving 12 bases unmatched.

This clonotype appeared a few times. The rearrangement uses TRBV29-1 and TRBJ1-2; D is possibly TRBD1 (5 bases). The CDR3 is made up of 14 amino acids. The V end lost 4 bases, the J end lost 6 bases, and 18 bases lay between the germline ends. CDR1 and CDR2 from the germline V gene are SQVTM and ANQGSEA. CDR3 nucleotide sequence: TGCAGCGTTGCCGGGGGGGTCGTTAAGGATGGCTACACCTTC. This translates into CSVAGGVVKDGYTF.

For the CDR3, the DNA is TGCGCCAGCAGCGCCCGGACAGGTCCTGAGATAGACACCATATATTTT. Residues: CASSARTGPEIDTIYF. The rearrangement joins TRBV4-1 to TRBJ1-3, with 7 bases fitting TRBD1. The germline V gene has CDR1 MGHRA and CDR2 YSYEKL. The CDR3 is 16 residues long. V trimming: 5 bases; J trimming: 8 bases; junction bases outside the gene matches: 15.